Listed below are T cell receptor beta chains from one sample, sequenced in a study of blood T cell repertoires in COVID-19. Profiled with immunoSEQ multiplex PCR; TCRdb holds only in-frame clones, not every one. The table records approximately 280,000 clones, 80% to 85% of them present only once. The sequencing sample was made of PBMCs or T cells enriched from blood (not recorded which). These receptors were obtained from a man in his forties who had been exposed to COVID-19. The CDR3 runs from the conserved cysteine through the conserved F or W. Each record gives: D gene, clone size, J gene, V gene, CDR3 protein, CDR3 DNA. D genes are given only for firm matches. The listing skips clone size in some rows; elsewhere it reads once, few, many or a size class.

NA,NA,TRBJ2-1,TRBV29-1,CSVGTPGYNEQFF,TGCAGCGTAGGGACACCTGGCTACAATGAGCAGTTCTTC
NA,NA,TRBJ1-5,TRBV5-6,CASSLGQHNQPQHF,TGTGCCAGCAGCTTAGGACAGCACAATCAGCCCCAGCATTTT
NA,NA,TRBJ1-1,TRBV6-5,CASIDQRRNTEAFF,TGTGCCAGCATCGACCAGAGGCGTAATACTGAAGCTTTCTTT
NA,NA,TRBJ2-2,TRBV27,CASSYASGELFF,TGTGCCAGCAGCTATGCGTCCGGGGAGCTGTTTTTT
TRBD1,NA,TRBJ2-2,TRBV18,CASSPLGTANTGELFF,TGTGCCAGCTCACCACTAGGGACAGCGAACACCGGGGAGCTGTTTTTT
NA,NA,TRBJ1-5,TRBV19,CASSLGLAQPQHF,TGTGCCAGTAGTTTAGGGTTAGCTCAGCCCCAGCATTTT
TRBD1,NA,TRBJ2-6,TRBV4-1,CASSLGQGARSGANVLTF,TGCGCCAGCAGCCTCGGACAGGGGGCTCGATCTGGGGCCAACGTCCTGACTTTC
TRBD2,few,TRBJ2-7,TRBV28,CASSTSGSASYEQYF,TGTGCCAGCAGCACTAGCGGGAGTGCGTCCTACGAGCAGTACTTC
TRBD1,NA,TRBJ1-6,TRBV15,CATSHLGTANSPLHF,TGTGCCACCAGCCACCTTGGGACAGCTAATTCACCCCTCCACTTT
TRBD1,once,TRBJ1-1,TRBV27,CASRSTGGLAFF,TGTGCCAGCAGGTCGACAGGGGGCTTGGCTTTCTTT
NA,NA,TRBJ1-2,TRBV30,CAWSWSGNGYTF,TGTGCCTGGAGTTGGTCGGGGAATGGCTACACCTTC
NA,NA,TRBJ2-2,TRBV7-7,CASSLETGFTGELFF,TGTGCTAGCAGCTTAGAGACCGGGTTCACCGGGGAGCTGTTTTTT
TRBD1,NA,TRBJ1-2,TRBV20-1,CSAADRGGYTF,TGCAGTGCGGCGGACAGGGGTGGCTACACCTTC
NA,NA,TRBJ2-7,TRBV11-3,CASSWGRGTYEQYF,TGTGCCAGCAGCTGGGGGCGTGGGACCTACGAGCAGTACTTC
NA,NA,TRBJ1-5,TRBV24-1,CATSDKLGQFNQPQHF,TGTGCCACCAGTGACAAACTCGGACAGTTCAATCAGCCCCAGCATTTT
NA,NA,TRBJ2-5,TRBV5-1,CASSLGAGRRETQYF,TGCGCCAGCAGCTTGGGGGCAGGGAGGAGGGAGACCCAGTACTTC
TRBD1,NA,TRBJ2-1,TRBV24-1,CATGQGSNEQFF,TGTGCCACTGGACAGGGTTCGAATGAGCAGTTCTTC
TRBD1,NA,TRBJ2-1,TRBV5-1,CASSLYWDREVEQFF,TGCGCCAGCAGCTTGTACTGGGACAGGGAGGTAGAGCAGTTCTTC
NA,NA,TRBJ2-7,TRBV28,CASKEQGYEQYF,TGTGCCAGCAAAGAACAGGGCTACGAGCAGTACTTC
TRBD1,NA,TRBJ1-5,TRBV15,CATKGTGNQPQHF,TGTGCCACCAAGGGGACAGGGAATCAGCCCCAGCATTTT
NA,NA,TRBJ2-7,TRBV18,CASSPRSGSEEQYF,TGTGCCAGCTCACCACGGTCCGGGAGCGAGGAGCAGTACTTC
TRBD2,NA,TRBJ2-7,TRBV5-8,CASSRLAEWVSYEQYF,TGTGCCAGCAGTAGGCTAGCGGAGTGGGTCTCCTACGAGCAGTACTTC
TRBD2,NA,TRBJ2-1,TRBV24-1,CATSSGTSTYNEQFF,TGTGCCACCAGTAGCGGGACTAGCACCTACAATGAGCAGTTCTTC
NA,NA,TRBJ1-2,TRBV19,CASSIGGATYGYTF,TGTGCCAGTAGTATCGGCGGCGCGACCTATGGCTACACCTTC
NA,NA,TRBJ2-3,TRBV11-1,CASSSGGWPQYF,TGTGCCAGCAGCTCGGGCGGGTGGCCGCAGTATTTT
TRBD1,NA,TRBJ1-1,TRBV4-1,CASSHWTGEAFF,TGCGCCAGCAGCCATTGGACAGGAGAAGCTTTCTTT
TRBD2,NA,TRBJ2-7,TRBV6-5,CASSPGTTYEQYF,TGTGCCAGCAGTCCGGGGACTACTTACGAGCAGTACTTC
TRBD1,NA,TRBJ2-3,TRBV7-8,CASSWPRDRKTDTQYF,TGTGCCAGCAGCTGGCCCCGGGACAGAAAAACAGATACGCAGTATTTT
NA,once,TRBJ2-1,TRBV2,CASREMAGNEQFF,TGTGCCAGCAGAGAAATGGCTGGCAATGAGCAGTTCTTC
TRBD2,many,TRBJ2-7,TRBV12-3/TRBV12-4,CASSGTSGPIRYF,TGTGCCAGCAGTGGGACTAGCGGACCAATCCGGTACTTC
NA,NA,TRBJ1-1,TRBV3-1/TRBV3-2,CASSQGAFNTEAFF,TGTGCCAGCAGCCAAGGAGCTTTCAACACTGAAGCTTTCTTT
NA,NA,TRBJ1-3,TRBV11-3,CASQEQYSGNTIYF,TGTGCCAGCCAAGAACAGTACTCTGGAAACACCATATATTTT
TRBD1,few,TRBJ2-7,TRBV6-5,CASTKPGTGTYEQYF,TGTGCCAGCACCAAACCCGGGACAGGGACTTACGAGCAGTACTTC
TRBD2,NA,TRBJ2-1,TRBV4-1,CASSHVLAGGEFF,TGCGCCAGCAGCCATGTACTAGCGGGAGGAGAGTTCTTC
TRBD1,NA,TRBJ2-2,TRBV7-7,CASSLDRGAGELFF,TGTGCTAGCAGCCTAGACAGGGGGGCCGGGGAGCTGTTTTTT
NA,few,TRBJ1-6,TRBV27,CASRPDSYNSPLHF,TGTGCCAGCAGACCAGACTCCTATAATTCACCCCTCCACTTT
NA,NA,TRBJ2-5,TRBV14,CASSQGLGFGETQYF,TGTGCCAGCAGCCAAGGGCTAGGCTTCGGCGAGACCCAGTACTTC
NA,NA,TRBJ2-1,TRBV12-3/TRBV12-4,CASSPKYEQFF,TGTGCCAGCAGCCCCAAATATGAGCAGTTCTTC
TRBD1,NA,TRBJ1-1,TRBV6-5,CASSYSDRGTEAFF,TGTGCCAGCAGTTACTCCGACAGGGGGACTGAAGCTTTCTTT
TRBD2,NA,TRBJ2-1,TRBV27,CASRSTRTSWNNEQFF,TGTGCCAGCAGATCGACCCGGACTAGCTGGAACAATGAGCAGTTCTTC
NA,NA,TRBJ1-5,TRBV27,CASSETTGSNQPQHF,TGTGCCAGCAGTGAGACGACGGGGTCGAATCAGCCCCAGCATTTT
TRBD2,NA,TRBJ2-3,TRBV10-1,CAIPMAGGREASTDTQYF,TGCGCCATCCCTATGGCGGGGGGACGGGAGGCTAGCACAGATACGCAGTATTTT
NA,NA,TRBJ1-2,TRBV5-6,CASSLVQGTYGYTF,TGTGCCAGCAGCTTGGTACAGGGCACCTATGGCTACACCTTC
NA,NA,TRBJ1-4,TRBV29-1,CSVSLSASNEKLFF,TGCAGCGTTTCCCTGAGCGCATCTAATGAAAAACTGTTTTTT
NA,NA,TRBJ2-7,TRBV20-1,CSATGQYEQYF,TGCAGTGCTACCGGACAGTACGAGCAGTACTTC
TRBD1,NA,TRBJ1-2,TRBV9,CASSARDRLDYGYTF,TGTGCCAGCAGCGCCCGGGACAGGCTCGACTATGGCTACACCTTC
NA,NA,TRBJ2-3,TRBV24-1,CATSDGAFTDTQYF,TGTGCCACCAGTGATGGGGCGTTCACAGATACGCAGTATTTT
NA,once,TRBJ2-2,TRBV7-3,CASSLGPTGSGGELFF,TGTGCCAGCAGCCTAGGCCCAACAGGTTCTGGCGGGGAGCTGTTTTTT
NA,NA,TRBJ1-2,TRBV18,CASSPSSPQSLPRRSLNYGYTF,TGTGCCAGCTCACCGTCTTCACCACAGTCGTTACCCCGTAGGTCCCTTAACTATGGCTACACCTTC
NA,NA,TRBJ1-3,TRBV19,CATNSPTDWRNTIYF,TGTGCCACTAATTCTCCGACGGACTGGCGAAACACCATATATTTT
TRBD1,NA,TRBJ2-7,TRBV29-1,CSAGPGTADYEQYF,TGCAGCGCTGGACCCGGGACAGCAGACTACGAGCAGTACTTC
TRBD2,NA,TRBJ2-1,TRBV7-9,CASTTGTSGYNEQFF,TGTGCCTCTACCACCGGGACTAGCGGTTACAATGAGCAGTTCTTC
NA,NA,TRBJ1-6,TRBV3-1/TRBV3-2,CASSRLESPLHF,TGTGCCAGCAGCCGCCTCGAGTCACCCCTCCACTTT